This T cell receptor beta chain was sequenced during a study of regulatory T cells in long-lasting Graves disease. The time point denotes: newly diagnosed GD, antithyroid drugs for less than 3 months. PBMCs provided the RNA from which the TCR library was made. With iRepertoire HTBI primers and Arm-PCR of CDR3 regions, TCR beta libraries were built. TCRdb re-analysed the multiplex PCR reads in MiXCR, keeping a single row per CDR3 protein. The sample consists of some 200,000 distinct CDR3 sequences, approximately 18% of them appearing once. This clonotype was seen a few times. Per germline, CDR1 WSHSY and CDR2 SAAADI. This CDR3 contains 14 residues. Trimming at V came to 10 bases and at J to 10 bases, leaving 15 bases not matched to a gene. This sample was also put to use in a study of T cells in Graves' hyperthyroidism and ophthalmopathy.

This chain uses TRBV10-2 with TRBJ2-4; TRBD1 matches 8 bases. The origin of this receptor is a woman aged 25 to 39 with Graves disease. The input for sequencing was peripheral blood mononuclear cells (PBMCs), taken at new diagnosis, from a patient treated with antithyroid drugs. The CDR3 nucleotides are TGCGCCACCGACACAGGACAGGGAATGGGAATTCAGTACTTC. As protein: CATDTGQGMGIQYF.